Included here is one T cell receptor (beta chain) sequence, with context. Its binding antigen is unknown. No quality values exist for individual bases; no much larger clone is one base distant. The cohort consisted of some 670 healthy bone marrow donors. At the time of sampling, every cohort member was nominally healthy, though immune exposures that went unrecorded were likely present. The donor tested CMV seronegative and was one of the 352 seronegative cohort members. A peripheral blood sample was collected from each donor, and TCR beta sequencing was performed on peripheral blood mononuclear cells. Genomic DNA extraction from the blood cell samples was performed with the Qiagen DNeasy Blood Extraction Kit. Libraries were made using the immunoSEQ multiplex PCR assay. The multiplex PCR relied on a mix of 60 forward primers for TCR Vbeta segments and 13 reverse primers for TCR Jbeta segments. A multiplex PCR assay on genomic DNA amplified the CDR3 region of rearranged TCR beta genes. The amplified TCR beta libraries were sequenced on the Illumina HiSeq System as 87-base-pair reads. The paper's data handling went like this. A later analysis tallied 80 million to 95 million unique TCR beta chains across the 660 or so repertoires, and some 10 million of those chains were shared by two or more donors. Raw reads were error-corrected and collapsed into unique sequences with a nearest-neighbor algorithm that merged closely related sequences to remove PCR and sequencing errors. Alignment of CDR3 sequences to IMGT reference sequences was used to assign V, D and J gene segments. For a sequence to be retained, a match of at least six nucleotides was required to both a V gene segment and a J gene segment. A rearrangement was called productive if the CDR3 had no stop codons and remained in frame with V and J, and every other rearrangement was called non-productive. CDR3 was defined according to IMGT convention as the region running from the second conserved V-encoded cysteine to the conserved J-encoded phenylalanine. The earlier analysis of approximately 590 of the donors excluded any sequence lacking an unambiguous match to a single V gene segment. In an earlier analysis of 587 of the donors, V segments were called functional above 56.7% productive rearrangements and were called segregating when the between-donor standard deviation exceeded 5%. A statistical classification framework was developed to diagnose cytomegalovirus status using the catalog of TCR beta chain sequences. In a later analysis, TCR nucleotide sequences were compared against IMGT/GENE-DB human TR gene sequences so that V and J genes could be assigned. A later analysis assigned CDR3 sequences and most-parsimonious VDJ recombination scenarios with the TCRdist pipeline. A later analysis defined each TCR beta chain by its CDR3 amino acid sequence plus V-gene family, and excluded reads lacking a unique V-gene family. In a later analysis, 450 to 600 highly shared, low-generation-probability nucleotide sequences were removed to address suspected cross-contamination and a sequencing artifact. In a later analysis, a clonal expansion index was calculated for each public chain from normalized within-repertoire ranks of inferred template counts. In a later analysis, generation probabilities were computed with a VDJ recombination model fitted to out-of-frame rearrangements, and the resulting probabilities were checked against IGoR. In a later analysis, TCR-TCR, TCR-HLA and TCR-CMV co-occurrence was scored with hypergeometric tests, and a repertoire-size bias correction was applied to TCR pairs. To estimate false discovery rates, a later analysis permuted the HLA or CMV assignments 20 times. In a later analysis, co-occurring TCRs were grouped using DBSCAN, with TCRdist sequence similarity added in when clustering inside HLA-allele-positive subsets. Repertoires with fewer than 30,000 or more than 120,000 public chains, plus five repertoires with anomalous nucleotide sharing, were excluded from co-occurrence clustering. The table comes from immuneACCESS by way of TCRdb, which keeps in-frame sequences with V and J called. Part of the clones is missing from these tables; in studies checked, under half for an unresolved V gene and the rest for unknown reasons. V and J calls and clone size are those listed in that table; D and trimming were worked out from the DNA. For this sample the table gives 87,000 or so clones, of which around 64% were detected only once. The leading ten clones occupy approximately 3% of the sample.

The data originate from a study of cytomegalovirus exposure and HLA in healthy donors (dated by TCRdb to 2015 to 2018). Context from the whole study: An earlier analysis of some 550 of the donors reported more than 250 Gb of sequence data and around 110 million unique TCR beta sequences from some 180 million T cells. Approximately 310 gigabases of sequencing data and approximately 85 million unique TCR sequences were included in an early release covering over 600 HLA-typed donors. The genetic ancestry cluster associated with self-reported Caucasian donors included roughly four fifths of the roughly 360 genotyped donors. The study aimed to test whether signatures of past pathogen exposure could be identified by cataloging public T cell receptors. The T cell repertoires of 550 to 850 subjects were profiled by immunosequencing and related to cytomegalovirus serostatus. Along with the roughly 700-subject first cohort, a separate validation cohort of over 90 different subjects was used. To predict cytomegalovirus infection status, the study combined high-throughput TCR immunosequencing, statistical association of individual TCRs with disease status, and machine learning. A later analysis re-examined previously published TCR beta repertoires from roughly 650 donors and added high-resolution HLA genotyping to investigate patterns of TCR occurrence. The later analysis used no new phenotypic data to find candidate immune exposures, relying instead on TCR beta sequences and their occurrence across donors. In an earlier analysis of several hundred of the donors, high-throughput TCR beta sequencing was used to judge whether each TCR beta V gene segment behaved as functional or pseudogenic. Donor age, sex, ethnicity and CMV serostatus were collected together with the repertoire data. A later genetic analysis took genome-wide SNP genotypes for about 55% of the 666 donors and used that subset as a discovery cohort. Every repertoire in the discovery cohort had been generated on one and the same sequencing platform. HLA typing included class I and class II loci at four-digit resolution. Typing coverage differed by locus: A, B, C, DRB1 and DQB1 were typed in about 629-640 donors, DQA1 in 522, DPA1 in some 600, and DPB1 in 472. Because of strong linkage in the cohort, roughly five DR-DQ haplotypes were treated as single units for association and clustering. Among some 400 genotyped donors of the cohort, an average of about 240,000 unique TCR beta nucleotide sequences were sequenced per donor, roughly 20% of them non-productive.

The CDR1 and CDR2 encoded by the germline V gene are SGHRS and YFSETQ. The germline V and J ends show losses of 0 bases and 0 bases respectively, and no gene match explains 6 bases of the junction. Measured from the cysteine to the phenylalanine, the CDR3 is 17 residues long. Kept here is only the CDR3 DNA, which spans 51 bases and is read in frame from base 1. What the research found in general, with its limitations: A few of the identified cytomegalovirus-associated TCR beta chains were confirmed in vitro to be specific for cytomegalovirus antigens. A later analysis found that HLA-associated TCR beta chains were more clonally expanded and had lower generation probabilities than equally common non-associated chains. Because some donors lacked HLA typing at each locus, the association tests relied only on the typed subset. The earlier analysis of almost 600 of the donors excluded approximately 15 rarely observed V segments, including chromosome 9 orphons, because counts were too low. A further reported finding was that TCR beta sequences accurately predicted the HLA-A and HLA-B alleles for most subjects in the first cohort. A later analysis reported that several top co-occurrence clusters appeared linked to parvovirus B19, influenza, CMV and Epstein-Barr virus. In an earlier analysis of some 640 of the donors, most TCR beta V segments were observed in productive rearrangements about 87% or about 30% of the time, broadly matching IMGT annotations. Strong co-occurrence of HLA alleles, especially DR and DQ, made assigning TCR associations to individual alleles difficult. Correlated functional status among segregating V segments might be attributable to linkage disequilibrium, but an unknown experimental factor could not be ruled out. In a later genetic analysis, fewer N-insertions in productive TCRs were reported among donors in an Asian-associated ancestry cluster than the roughly 640-donor mean. It was suggested by the authors that the approach could potentially be generalized to other disease states and immunological phenotypes. Across donors, most TCR sequences were observed very rarely, whereas some public TCRs were present in many individuals. The 87-base-pair reads could not distinguish some IMGT-functional V segments, including TRBV6-2 and TRBV6-3, so those segments were excluded. The sequencing pipeline was judged likely to have produced a cluster of highly shared sequence variants as a technical artifact. In this cohort, only TCR beta chains were sequenced, and detectable features were limited by the absence of alpha or paired-chain data. The study gave a list of some 150 TCR beta chains associated with cytomegalovirus. The presence/absence analyses assumed that sequencing depth was roughly uniform across donors, and that assumption may not be true. The classifier was reported to diagnose cytomegalovirus status with high specificity and sensitivity in both the original cohort and the validation cohort. According to a later analysis, most CMV-associated TCR beta chains appeared to be HLA-restricted, and the HLA associations seemed to be driven largely by CMV exposure. In a later analysis, the rate of TCR association differed among HLA loci, with DRB1 alleles having the most associated TCRs and HLA-C alleles having the fewest. V-gene and J-gene trimming of TCR beta chains was associated with a missense DCLRE1C variant in a later genetic analysis, and the association was replicated in an independent cohort. In a later analysis, around 15,000 TCR beta sequences were associated with specific HLA alleles at a false discovery rate of 0.05. For the cohort, immune exposure information was limited to CMV serostatus.

This TCR came from a man aged 60 to 69 in good health and CMV-seronegative. Sequencing used PBMCs. The V gene is TRBV5-1 and the J gene is TRBJ2-1; TRBD2 lines up with 7 middle nucleotides. The nucleotide sequence reads TGCGCCAGCAGCTTGGCTGGGCGGGGGAACTCCTACAATGAGCAGTTCTTC. This yields the protein CASSLAGRGNSYNEQFF.